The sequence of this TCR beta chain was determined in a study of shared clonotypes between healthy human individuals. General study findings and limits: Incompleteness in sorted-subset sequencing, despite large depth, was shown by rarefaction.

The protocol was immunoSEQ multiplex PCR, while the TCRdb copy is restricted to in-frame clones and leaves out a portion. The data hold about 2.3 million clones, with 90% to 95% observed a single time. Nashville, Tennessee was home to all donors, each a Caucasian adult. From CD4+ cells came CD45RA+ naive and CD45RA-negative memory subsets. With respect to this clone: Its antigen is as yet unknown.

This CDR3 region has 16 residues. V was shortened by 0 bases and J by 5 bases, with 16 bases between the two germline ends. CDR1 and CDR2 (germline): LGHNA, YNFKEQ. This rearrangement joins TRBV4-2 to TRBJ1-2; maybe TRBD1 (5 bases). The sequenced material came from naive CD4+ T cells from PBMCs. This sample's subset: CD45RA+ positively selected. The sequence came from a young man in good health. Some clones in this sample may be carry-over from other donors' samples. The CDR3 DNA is TGTGCCAGCAGCCAAGATAGTGAAGGGGAGTTGTATGGCTACACCTTC. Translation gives CASSQDSEGELYGYTF.